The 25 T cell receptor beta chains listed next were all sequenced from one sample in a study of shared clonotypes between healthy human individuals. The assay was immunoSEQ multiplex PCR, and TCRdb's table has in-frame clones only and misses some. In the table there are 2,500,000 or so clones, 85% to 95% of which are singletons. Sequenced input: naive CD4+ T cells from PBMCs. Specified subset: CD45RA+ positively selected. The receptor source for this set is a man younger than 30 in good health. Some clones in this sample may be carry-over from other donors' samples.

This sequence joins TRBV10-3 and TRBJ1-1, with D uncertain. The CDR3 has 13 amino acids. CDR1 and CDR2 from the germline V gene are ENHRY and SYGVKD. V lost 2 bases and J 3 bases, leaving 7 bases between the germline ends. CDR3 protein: CAISEKVYTEAFF. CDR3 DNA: TGTGCCATCAGTGAGAAGGTATACACTGAAGCTTTCTTT.

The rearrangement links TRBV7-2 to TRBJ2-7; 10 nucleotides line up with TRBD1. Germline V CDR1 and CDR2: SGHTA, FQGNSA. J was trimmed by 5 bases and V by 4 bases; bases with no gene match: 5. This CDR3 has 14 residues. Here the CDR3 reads CASSSRQGAHEQYF. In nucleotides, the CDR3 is TGTGCCAGCAGCTCGAGACAGGGGGCCCACGAGCAGTACTTC.

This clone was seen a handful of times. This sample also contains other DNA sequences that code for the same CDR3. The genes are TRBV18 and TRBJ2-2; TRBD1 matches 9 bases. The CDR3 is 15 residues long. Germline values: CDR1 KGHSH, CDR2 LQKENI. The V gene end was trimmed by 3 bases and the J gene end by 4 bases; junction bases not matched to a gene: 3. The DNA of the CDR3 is TGTGCCAGCTCACCGGGGACAGGGAGCACCGGGGAGCTGTTTTTT. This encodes CASSPGTGSTGELFF.

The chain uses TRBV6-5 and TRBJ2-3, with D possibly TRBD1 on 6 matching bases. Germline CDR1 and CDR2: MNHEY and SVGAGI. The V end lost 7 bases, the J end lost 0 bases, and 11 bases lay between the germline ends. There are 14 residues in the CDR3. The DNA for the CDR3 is TGTGCCAGCACTTTTGGACAGAGCACAGATACGCAGTATTTT. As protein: CASTFGQSTDTQYF.

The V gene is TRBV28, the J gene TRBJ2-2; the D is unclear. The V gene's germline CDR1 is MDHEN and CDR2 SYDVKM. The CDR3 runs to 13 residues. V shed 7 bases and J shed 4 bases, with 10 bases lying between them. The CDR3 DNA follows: TGTGCCAGCACCCAACCCCCCACCGGGGAGCTGTTTTTT. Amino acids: CASTQPPTGELFF.

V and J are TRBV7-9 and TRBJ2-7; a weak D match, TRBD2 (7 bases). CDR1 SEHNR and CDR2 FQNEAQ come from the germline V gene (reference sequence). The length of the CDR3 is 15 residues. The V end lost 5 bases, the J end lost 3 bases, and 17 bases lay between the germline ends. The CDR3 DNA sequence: TGTGCCAGCAGCCCCCGGACAGCGGGACTCTACGAGCAGTACTTC. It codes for CASSPRTAGLYEQYF.

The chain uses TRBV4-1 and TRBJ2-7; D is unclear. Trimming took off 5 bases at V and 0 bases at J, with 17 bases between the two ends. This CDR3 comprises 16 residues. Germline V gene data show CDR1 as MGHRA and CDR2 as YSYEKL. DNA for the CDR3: TGCGCCAGCAGCACCCCTAGTCCGACCTTCTCCTACGAGCAGTACTTC. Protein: CASSTPSPTFSYEQYF.

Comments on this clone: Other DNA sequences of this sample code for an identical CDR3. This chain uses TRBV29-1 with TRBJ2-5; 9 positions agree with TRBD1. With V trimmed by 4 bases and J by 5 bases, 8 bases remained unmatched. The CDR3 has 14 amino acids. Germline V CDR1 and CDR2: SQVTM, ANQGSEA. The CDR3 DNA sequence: TGCAGCGTTGCCCGGGACAGGGTCCAGGAGACCCAGTACTTC. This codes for CSVARDRVQETQYF. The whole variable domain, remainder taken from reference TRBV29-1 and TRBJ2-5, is SAVISQKPSRDICQRGTSLTIQCQVDSQVTMMFWYRQQPGQSLTLIATANQGSEATYESGFVIDKFPISRPNLTFSTLTVSNMSPEDSSIYLCSVARDRVQETQYFGPGTRLLVL.

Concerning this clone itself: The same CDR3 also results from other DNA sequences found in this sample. Here the CDR3 reads CASSLDPETQYF. The CDR3 bases are TGCGCCAGCAGCTTGGATCCGGAGACCCAGTACTTC. The gene calls are TRBV5-1 and TRBJ2-5; D is unresolved. The ends were cut back, 0 bases at V and 5 bases at J, with 5 bases in the middle. From germline, CDR1 is SGHRS and CDR2 YFSETQ. The CDR3 is made up of 12 amino acids.

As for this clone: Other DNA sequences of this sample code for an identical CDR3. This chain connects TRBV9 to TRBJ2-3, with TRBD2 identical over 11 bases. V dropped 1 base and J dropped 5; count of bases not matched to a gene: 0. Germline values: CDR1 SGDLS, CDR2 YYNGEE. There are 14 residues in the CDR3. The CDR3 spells CASSVTSGRDTQYF. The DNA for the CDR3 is TGTGCCAGCAGCGTAACTAGCGGGAGAGATACGCAGTATTTT.

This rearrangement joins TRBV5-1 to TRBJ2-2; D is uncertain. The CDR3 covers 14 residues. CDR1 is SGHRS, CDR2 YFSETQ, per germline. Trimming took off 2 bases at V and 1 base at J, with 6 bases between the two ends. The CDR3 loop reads CASSFDGNTGELFF. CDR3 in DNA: TGCGCCAGCAGCTTTGACGGGAACACCGGGGAGCTGTTTTTT.

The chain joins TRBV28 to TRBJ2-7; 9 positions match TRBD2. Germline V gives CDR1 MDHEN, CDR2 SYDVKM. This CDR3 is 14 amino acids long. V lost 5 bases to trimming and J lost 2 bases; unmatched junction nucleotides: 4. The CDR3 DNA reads TGTGCCAGCAGTCCTAGCGGGGTCACCTACGAGCAGTACTTC. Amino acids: CASSPSGVTYEQYF.

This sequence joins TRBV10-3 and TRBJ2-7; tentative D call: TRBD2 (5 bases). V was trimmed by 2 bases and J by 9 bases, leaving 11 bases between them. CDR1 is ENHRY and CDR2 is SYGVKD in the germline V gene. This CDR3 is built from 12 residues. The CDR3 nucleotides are TGTGCCATCAGTGAGACCGGGATTGGGCAGTACTTC. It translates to CAISETGIGQYF.

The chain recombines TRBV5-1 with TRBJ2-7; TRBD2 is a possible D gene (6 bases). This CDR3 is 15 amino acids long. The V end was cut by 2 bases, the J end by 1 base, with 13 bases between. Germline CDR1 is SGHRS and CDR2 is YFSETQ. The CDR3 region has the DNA TGCGCCAGCAGCTTTCGGGGGACGATATCCTACGAGCAGTACTTC. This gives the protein CASSFRGTISYEQYF.

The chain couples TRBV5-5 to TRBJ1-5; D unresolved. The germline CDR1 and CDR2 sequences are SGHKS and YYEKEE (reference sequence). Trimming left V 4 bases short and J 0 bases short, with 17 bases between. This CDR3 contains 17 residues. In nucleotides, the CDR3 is TGTGCCAGCAGCAATAGAGCCGACACGGGTAGCAATCAGCCCCAGCATTTT. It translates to CASSNRADTGSNQPQHF.

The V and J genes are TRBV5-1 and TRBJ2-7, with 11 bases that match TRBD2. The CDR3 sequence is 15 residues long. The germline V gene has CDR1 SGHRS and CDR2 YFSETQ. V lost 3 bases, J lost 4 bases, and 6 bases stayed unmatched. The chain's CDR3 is CASSSLTSGMYEQYF. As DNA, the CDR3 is TGCGCCAGCAGCTCGCTGACTAGCGGGATGTACGAGCAGTACTTC.

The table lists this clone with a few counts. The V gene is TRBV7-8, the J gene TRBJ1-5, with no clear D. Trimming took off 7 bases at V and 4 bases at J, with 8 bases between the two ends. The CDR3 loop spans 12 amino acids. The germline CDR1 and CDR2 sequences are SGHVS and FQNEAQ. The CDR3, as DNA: TGTGCCAGCAAGCGGGAAAATCAGCCCCAGCATTTT. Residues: CASKRENQPQHF.

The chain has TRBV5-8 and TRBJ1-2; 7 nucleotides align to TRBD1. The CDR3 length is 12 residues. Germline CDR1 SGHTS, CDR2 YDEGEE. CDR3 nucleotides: TGTGCGGTTCACAGGGGTTGGTATGGCTACACCTTC. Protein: CAVHRGWYGYTF.

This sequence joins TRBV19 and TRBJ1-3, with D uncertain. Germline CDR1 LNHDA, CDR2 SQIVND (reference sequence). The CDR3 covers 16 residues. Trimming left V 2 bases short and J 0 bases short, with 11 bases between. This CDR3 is CASSIIGKSSGNTIYF. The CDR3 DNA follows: TGTGCCAGTAGTATAATCGGCAAAAGCTCTGGAAACACCATATATTTT. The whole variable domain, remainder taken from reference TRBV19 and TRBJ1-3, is DGGITQSPKYLFRKEGQNVTLSCEQNLNHDAMYWYRQDPGQGLRLIYYSQIVNDFQKGDIAEGYSVSREKKESFPLTVTSAQKNPTAFYLCASSIIGKSSGNTIYFGEGSWLTVV.

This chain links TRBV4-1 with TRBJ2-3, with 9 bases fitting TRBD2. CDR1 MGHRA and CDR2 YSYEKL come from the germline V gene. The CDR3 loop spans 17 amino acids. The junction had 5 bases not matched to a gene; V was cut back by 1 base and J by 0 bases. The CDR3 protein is CASSQGRLAASTDTQYF. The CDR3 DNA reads TGCGCCAGCAGCCAAGGCCGACTAGCGGCTAGCACAGATACGCAGTATTTT.

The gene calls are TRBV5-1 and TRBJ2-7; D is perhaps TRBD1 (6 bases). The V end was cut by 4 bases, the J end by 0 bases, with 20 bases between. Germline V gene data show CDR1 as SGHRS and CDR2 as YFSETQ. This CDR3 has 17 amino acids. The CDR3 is CASSPGPGHRISYEQYF. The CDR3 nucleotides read TGCGCCAGCAGCCCGGGGCCGGGACACCGGATCTCCTACGAGCAGTACTTC.

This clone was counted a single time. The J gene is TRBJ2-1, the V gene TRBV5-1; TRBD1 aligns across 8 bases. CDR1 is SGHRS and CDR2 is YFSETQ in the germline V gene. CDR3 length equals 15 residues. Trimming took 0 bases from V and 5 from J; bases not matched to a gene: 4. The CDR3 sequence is CASSLGTGWNNEQFF. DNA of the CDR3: TGCGCCAGCAGCTTGGGGACAGGGTGGAACAATGAGCAGTTCTTC.

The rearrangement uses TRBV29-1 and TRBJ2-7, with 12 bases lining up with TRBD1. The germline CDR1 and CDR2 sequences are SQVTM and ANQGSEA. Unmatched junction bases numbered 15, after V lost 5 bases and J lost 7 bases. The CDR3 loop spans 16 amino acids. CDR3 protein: CSVLWRGQGARREQYF. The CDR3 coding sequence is TGCAGCGTTCTATGGAGGGGACAGGGGGCGCGCAGGGAGCAGTACTTC.

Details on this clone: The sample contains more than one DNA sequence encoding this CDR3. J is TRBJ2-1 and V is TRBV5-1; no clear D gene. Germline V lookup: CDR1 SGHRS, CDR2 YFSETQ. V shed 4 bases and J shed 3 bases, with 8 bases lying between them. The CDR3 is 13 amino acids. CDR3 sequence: CASSPGGYNEQFF. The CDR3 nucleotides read TGCGCCAGCAGCCCCGGCGGCTACAATGAGCAGTTCTTC.

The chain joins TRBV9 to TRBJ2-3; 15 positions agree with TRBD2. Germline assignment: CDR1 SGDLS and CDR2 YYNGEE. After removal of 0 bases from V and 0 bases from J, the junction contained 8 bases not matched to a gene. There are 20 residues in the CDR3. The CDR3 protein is CASSVVGLAGGRSSTDTQYF. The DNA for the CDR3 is TGTGCCAGCAGCGTAGTGGGACTAGCGGGAGGACGATCTAGCACAGATACGCAGTATTTT.